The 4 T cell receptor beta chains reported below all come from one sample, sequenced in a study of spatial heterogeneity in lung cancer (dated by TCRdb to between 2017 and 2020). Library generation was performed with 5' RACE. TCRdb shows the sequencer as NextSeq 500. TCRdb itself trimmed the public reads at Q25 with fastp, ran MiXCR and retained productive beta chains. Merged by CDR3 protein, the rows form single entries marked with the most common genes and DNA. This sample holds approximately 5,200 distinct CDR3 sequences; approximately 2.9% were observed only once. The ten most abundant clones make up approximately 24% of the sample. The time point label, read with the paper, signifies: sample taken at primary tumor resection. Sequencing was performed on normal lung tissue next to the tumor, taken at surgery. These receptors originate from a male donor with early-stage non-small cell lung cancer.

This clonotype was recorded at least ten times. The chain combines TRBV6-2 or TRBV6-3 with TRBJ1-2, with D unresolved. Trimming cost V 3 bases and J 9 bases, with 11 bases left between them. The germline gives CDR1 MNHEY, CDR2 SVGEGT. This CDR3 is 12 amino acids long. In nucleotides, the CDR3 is TGTGCCAGCAGTTATGAAGAGGGAAGCTACACCTTC. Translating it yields CASSYEEGSYTF.

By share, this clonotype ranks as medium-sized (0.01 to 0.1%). The CDR3 protein is CSARVRESGEQYF. Written as DNA, the CDR3 is TGCAGTGCTAGAGTTCGGGAGTCGGGTGAGCAGTACTTC. The rearrangement uses TRBV20-1 and TRBJ2-7, with D maybe TRBD2 (6 bases). The ends were cut back, 1 base at V and 7 bases at J, with 14 bases in the middle. This CDR3 has 13 residues. Germline V gene lookup returns CDR1 DFQATT and CDR2 SNEGSKA (reference sequence).

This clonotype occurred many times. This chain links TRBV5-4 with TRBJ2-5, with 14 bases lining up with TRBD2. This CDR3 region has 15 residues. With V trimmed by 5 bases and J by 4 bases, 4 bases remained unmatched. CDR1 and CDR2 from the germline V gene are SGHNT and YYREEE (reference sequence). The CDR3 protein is CASSPGLAGGETQYF. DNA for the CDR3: TGTGCCAGCAGTCCCGGACTAGCGGGAGGAGAGACCCAGTACTTC.

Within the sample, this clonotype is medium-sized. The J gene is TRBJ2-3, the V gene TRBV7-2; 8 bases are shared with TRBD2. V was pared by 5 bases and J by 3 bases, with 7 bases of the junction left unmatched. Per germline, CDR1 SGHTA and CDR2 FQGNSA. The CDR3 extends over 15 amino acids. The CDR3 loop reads CASSGPGLETDTQYF. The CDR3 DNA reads TGTGCCAGCAGCGGACCGGGACTAGAGACAGATACGCAGTATTTT.